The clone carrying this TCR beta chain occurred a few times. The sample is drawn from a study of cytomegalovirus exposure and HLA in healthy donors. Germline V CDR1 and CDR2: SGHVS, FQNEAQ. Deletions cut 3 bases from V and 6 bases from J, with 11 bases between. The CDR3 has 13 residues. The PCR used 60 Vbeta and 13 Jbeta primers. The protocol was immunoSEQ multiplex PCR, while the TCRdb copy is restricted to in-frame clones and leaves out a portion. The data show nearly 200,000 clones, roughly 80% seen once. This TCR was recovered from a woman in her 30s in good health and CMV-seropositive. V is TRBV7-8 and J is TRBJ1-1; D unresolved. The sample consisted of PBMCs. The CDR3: CASSLVSVSEAFF. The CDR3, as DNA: TGTGCCAGCAGCTTGGTCAGCGTTTCTGAAGCTTTCTTT.